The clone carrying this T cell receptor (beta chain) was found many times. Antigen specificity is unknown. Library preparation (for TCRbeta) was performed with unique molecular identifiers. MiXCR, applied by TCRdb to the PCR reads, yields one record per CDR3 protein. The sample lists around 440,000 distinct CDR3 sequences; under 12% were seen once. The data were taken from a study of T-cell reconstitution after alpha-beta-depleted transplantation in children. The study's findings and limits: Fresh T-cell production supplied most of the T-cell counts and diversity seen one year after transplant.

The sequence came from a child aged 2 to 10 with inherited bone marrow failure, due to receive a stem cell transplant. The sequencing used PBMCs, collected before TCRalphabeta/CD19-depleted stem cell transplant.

CDR3 loop: CATSDLGSGLTDQETQYF. The CDR3 DNA reads as TGTGCCACCAGTGATTTGGGGAGCGGGCTGACGGACCAAGAGACCCAGTACTTC. V and J are TRBV24-1 and TRBJ2-5, with a weak D call TRBD2 (6 bases). This CDR3 spans 18 amino acids. Germline loops: CDR1 KGHDR, CDR2 SFDVKD. V lost 0 bases and J 0 bases, leaving 16 bases between the germline ends.